This T cell receptor (beta chain) is drawn from a study of OX40 agonist ivuxolimab in advanced cancers. Generated by immunoSEQ multiplex PCR, the TCRdb table keeps only in-frame clones and is missing some. Among tens of thousands of clones listed, roughly 80% were seen once. With autoimmune disease history or systemic immunosuppression, patients were excluded. This CDR3 contains 17 residues. The V gene's germline CDR1 is SGHRS and CDR2 YFSETQ. With V trimmed by 4 bases and J by 1 base, 7 bases remained unmatched. The chain employs TRBV5-1 and TRBJ2-2; 10 nucleotides match TRBD2. The sequence was obtained from an adult with an advanced solid tumor such as melanoma, head and neck, liver or kidney cancer. The starting material was CD4+ or CD8+ T cells sorted from blood, obtained in a trial of the OX40 agonist ivuxolimab. CDR3 sequence reads: CASSPGVAGGNTGELFF. CDR3 DNA: TGCGCCAGCAGCCCGGGTGTAGCGGGAGGGAACACCGGGGAGCTGTTTTTT.